This T cell receptor (beta chain) appears in the sequencing data of a study of technical replicates of blood from a handful of donors. The ends lost 6 bases at V and 5 bases at J; junction bases unmatched: 9. There are 15 residues in the CDR3. Looked up from germline, CDR1 is MNHEY and CDR2 is SVGAGI. Sequencing was performed with immunoSEQ multiplex PCR; in TCRdb, only in-frame clones are kept and a portion is missing. This sample carries roughly 72,000 clones, roughly 93% of them seen once, and the ten largest clones take around 0.38%. The TCR originated in a human donor in good health. The specimen was T cells isolated from PBMCs. The rearrangement links TRBV6-5 to TRBJ2-5; 10 bases match TRBD2. CDR3 in amino acids: CASSGGAGGKETQYF. The CDR3, as DNA: TGTGCCAGCAGCGGGGGAGCGGGAGGGAAGGAGACCCAGTACTTC.